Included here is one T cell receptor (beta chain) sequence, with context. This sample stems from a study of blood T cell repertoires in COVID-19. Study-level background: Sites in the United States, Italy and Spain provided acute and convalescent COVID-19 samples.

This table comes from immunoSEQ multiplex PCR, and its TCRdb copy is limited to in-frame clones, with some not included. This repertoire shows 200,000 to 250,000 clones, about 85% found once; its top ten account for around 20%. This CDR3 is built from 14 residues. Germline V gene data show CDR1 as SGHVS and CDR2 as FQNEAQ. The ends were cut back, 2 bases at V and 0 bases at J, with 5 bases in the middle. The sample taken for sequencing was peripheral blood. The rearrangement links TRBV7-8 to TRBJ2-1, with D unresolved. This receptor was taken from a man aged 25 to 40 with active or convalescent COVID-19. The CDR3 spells CASSLPSSYNEQFF. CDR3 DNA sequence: TGTGCCAGCAGCTTACCTAGCTCCTACAATGAGCAGTTCTTC.